The clone carrying this T cell receptor beta chain occurred many times. Samples came from axillary lymph nodes draining the breast cancer. After removal of 6 bases from V and 0 bases from J, the junction contained 12 bases not matched to a gene. The CDR3 is made up of 19 amino acids. One entry per CDR3 protein results from TCRdb running MiXCR on the multiplex PCR reads. This sample carries about 230,000 distinct CDR3 sequences, about 30% of them seen once, and the ten largest clones take roughly 1.3%. This sample is part of a study of breast tumors, draining lymph nodes, adjacent tissues. The rearrangement joins TRBV12-3 or TRBV12-4 to TRBJ2-1, with TRBD2 identical over 12 bases. This TCR derives from a female donor with breast cancer. Some clones in this sample may be carry-over from other donors' samples. Sequencing input: axillary lymph node tissue. This CDR3 is CASRLRTSGTTSSYNEQFF. CDR3 coding DNA: TGTGCCAGCAGATTGAGGACTAGCGGGACCACTAGCTCCTACAATGAGCAGTTCTTC.